The 26 T cell receptor beta chains in this list originate from one sample, sequenced in a study of T-cell reconstitution after alpha-beta-depleted transplantation in children. Researchers prepared the TCRbeta library using unique molecular identifiers, the study reports. TCRdb independently ran MiXCR on the PCR reads; one entry per CDR3 protein. The sample consists of hundreds of thousands of distinct CDR3 sequences, around 12% of them appearing once. The input for sequencing was PBMCs from the stem cell graft donor, taken from the stem cell graft. All receptors derive from a human donor who donated a stem cell graft to a child with acute lymphoblastic leukemia.

This clonotype has a count of ten or more. The chain joins TRBV29-1 to TRBJ1-2, with D hard to call. V was pared by 6 bases and J by 2 bases, with 10 bases between. CDR3 length: 12 amino acids. Per the germline V gene, CDR1 is SQVTM and CDR2 is ANQGSEA. In nucleotides, the CDR3 is TGCAGCGTCCAGACGGGAAACTATGGCTACACCTTC. Translated, it gives CSVQTGNYGYTF.

This clonotype was seen ten or more times. The chain combines TRBV9 with TRBJ1-5; maybe TRBD1 (6 bases). Germline CDR1 and CDR2: SGDLS and YYNGEE. The V gene lost 0 bases and the J gene lost 1 base, with 8 bases spanning the gap. The CDR3 is 15 residues long. This chain's CDR3 is CASSVAGGSNQPQHF. DNA for the CDR3: TGTGCCAGCAGCGTAGCGGGGGGCAGCAATCAGCCCCAGCATTTT.

The chain combines TRBV29-1 with TRBJ2-7, with a weak D call TRBD1 (6 bases). The CDR3 runs to 15 residues. Germline V gene lookup returns CDR1 SQVTM and CDR2 ANQGSEA. The V end lost 4 bases, the J end lost 3 bases, and 19 bases lay between the germline ends. The CDR3 region has the DNA TGCAGCGTTGGGCAAGTCGTGGGGGCGGGCTACGAGCAGTACTTC. Translation gives CSVGQVVGAGYEQYF.

This clonotype was observed many times. The V gene is TRBV7-2, the J gene TRBJ1-1, with D maybe TRBD1 (6 bases). CDR1 is SGHTA and CDR2 is FQGNSA in the germline V gene. The V and J ends lost 8 bases and 1 base respectively, with 14 bases between them. The CDR3 totals 14 residues. This CDR3 is CASSWGQSNTEAFF. DNA of the CDR3: TGTGCCAGCTCATGGGGGCAGTCGAACACTGAAGCTTTCTTT.

This clonotype was seen ten or more times. The rearrangement joins TRBV5-1 to TRBJ2-7, with D perhaps assigned TRBD1 or TRBD2 (5 bases each). Deletions cut 0 bases from V and 1 base from J, with 11 bases between. The CDR3 totals 15 residues. Germline CDR1 and CDR2: SGHRS and YFSETQ. The CDR3 sequence is CASSLGGTASYEQYF. CDR3 in DNA: TGCGCCAGCAGCTTGGGTGGGACGGCTTCCTACGAGCAGTACTTC.

This clonotype came up many times. CDR3 loop: CATSRVRDAPYEQYF. CDR3 in DNA: TGTGCCACCAGCAGAGTCCGGGATGCCCCCTACGAGCAGTACTTC. The chain is built from TRBV15 and TRBJ2-7; possibly TRBD2 for D (5 bases). V was cut by 1 base and J by 2 bases, with 12 bases left in between. The CDR3 is 15 residues long. Germline V gene sequence: CDR1 LNHNV, CDR2 YYDKDF (reference sequence).

The J gene is TRBJ2-5, the V gene TRBV5-1; TRBD2 might be the D (5 bases). There are 13 residues in the CDR3. CDR1 and CDR2 from the germline V gene are SGHRS and YFSETQ. V was shortened by 4 bases and J by 3 bases, with 10 bases between the two germline ends. CDR3 sequence: CASSPIGEETQYF. Written as DNA, the CDR3 is TGCGCCAGCAGCCCGATCGGGGAAGAGACCCAGTACTTC.

There are many counts of this clonotype. This chain joins TRBV19 and TRBJ2-4; 8 bases are a match to TRBD2. J gave up 6 bases and V 7 bases, and 8 bases lay outside the gene matches. Germline assignment: CDR1 LNHDA and CDR2 SQIVND (reference sequence). The CDR3 contains 14 residues. CDR3 protein: CASTPFSGGNIQYF. DNA of the CDR3: TGTGCCAGTACCCCCTTCAGCGGGGGAAACATTCAGTACTTC. Filled out from reference TRBV19 and TRBJ2-4, the complete variable domain reads DGGITQSPKYLFRKEGQNVTLSCEQNLNHDAMYWYRQDPGQGLRLIYYSQIVNDFQKGDIAEGYSVSREKKESFPLTVTSAQKNPTAFYLCASTPFSGGNIQYFGAGTRLSVL.

This clonotype was detected ten times or more. The chain links TRBV5-1 to TRBJ1-4, with 10 bases identical to TRBD1. Trimming took 4 bases from V and 11 from J; bases not matched to a gene: 17. This CDR3 has 17 amino acids. Per germline, CDR1 SGHRS and CDR2 YFSETQ. The chain's CDR3 is CASSREPSGTGEGKLFF. CDR3 coding DNA: TGCGCCAGCAGCAGAGAACCATCCGGGACAGGGGAGGGCAAACTGTTTTTT.

This clonotype was counted at least ten times. V is TRBV6-5 and J is TRBJ2-1; perhaps TRBD2 as D (7 bases). The CDR3 contains 16 residues. Trimming took off 0 bases at V and 0 bases at J, with 9 bases between the two ends. The V gene's germline CDR1 is MNHEY and CDR2 SVGAGI. CDR3 sequence (DNA): TGTGCCAGCAGTTACTCGGGGGGGCCCTCCTACAATGAGCAGTTCTTC. It translates to CASSYSGGPSYNEQFF.

This clonotype was detected ten times or more. V gene TRBV28 combines with J gene TRBJ2-5; 9 bases agree with TRBD2. This CDR3 spans 17 amino acids. CDR1 is MDHEN and CDR2 is SYDVKM in the germline V gene. V was clipped by 3 bases and J by 4 bases; unmatched bases: 12. CDR3 DNA sequence: TGTGCCAGCAGTTTCCTTACCCATAGCGGGGGATCAGAGACCCAGTACTTC. This codes for CASSFLTHSGGSETQYF.

This clonotype came up many times. The DNA of the CDR3 is TGTGCCACCAGTGATCCCCGGACAGGCGTAGGTGATACGCAGTATTTT. It encodes CATSDPRTGVGDTQYF. The rearrangement links TRBV24-1 to TRBJ2-3; 7 nucleotides align to TRBD1. The length of the CDR3 is 16 residues. The V gene end was trimmed by 3 bases and the J gene end by 6 bases; junction bases not matched to a gene: 11. Germline-derived CDR1 and CDR2 are KGHDR and SFDVKD.

This clonotype appeared many times. The V call is TRBV4-3, the J call TRBJ1-1, with D perhaps matching TRBD1 (5 bases). The CDR3 loop spans 14 amino acids. V lost 0 bases and J 1 base, leaving 6 bases between the germline ends. Germline values: CDR1 LGHNA, CDR2 YSLEER. The CDR3 region is CASSQDTGNTEAFF. The CDR3 bases are TGCGCCAGCAGCCAAGATACAGGGAACACTGAAGCTTTCTTT.

At least ten counts were recorded for this clonotype. The chain is built from TRBV29-1 and TRBJ2-1, with 14 bases identical to TRBD2. J lost 16 bases, V lost 7 bases, and 6 bases had no gene match. Per germline, CDR1 SQVTM and CDR2 ANQGSEA. This CDR3 is built from 11 residues. The CDR3 here is CSDGTSGSEFF. The DNA of the CDR3 is TGCAGCGATGGGACTAGCGGGAGCGAATTCTTC.

This clonotype was recorded at least ten times. The chain employs TRBV28 and TRBJ2-3, with TRBD1 identical over 7 bases. The V gene's germline CDR1 is MDHEN and CDR2 SYDVKM. This CDR3 region has 14 residues. The ends lost 5 bases at V and 2 bases at J; junction bases unmatched: 4. In DNA, the CDR3 is TGTGCCAGCAGTGTCGACAGGGTCACAGATACGCAGTATTTT. This sequence encodes CASSVDRVTDTQYF.

The chain carries TRBV18 and TRBJ1-2; D is ambiguous. This CDR3 has 13 amino acids. V was cut by 4 bases and J by 4 bases, with 10 bases left in between. CDR1 and CDR2 from the germline V gene are KGHSH and LQKENI. Written as DNA, the CDR3 is TGTGCCAGCTCACGGGCCACCTCCTATGGCTACACCTTC. Amino acid sequence: CASSRATSYGYTF.

This clonotype was counted many times. The J gene is TRBJ2-5, the V gene TRBV5-1; 8 positions agree with TRBD1. Germline CDR1 and CDR2: SGHRS and YFSETQ. J gave up 2 bases and V 0 bases, and 0 bases lay outside the gene matches. This CDR3 is 14 amino acids long. CDR3 coding DNA: TGCGCCAGCAGCTTGGGACAGGGGCAAGAGACCCAGTACTTC. It translates to CASSLGQGQETQYF.

This clonotype was recorded at least ten times. The rearrangement uses TRBV12-3 or TRBV12-4 and TRBJ2-5, with unresolved D. The CDR3 totals 13 residues. Trimming removed 3 bases from V and 7 bases from J, with 12 bases in between. This CDR3 is CASSLERRVTQYF. The CDR3 nucleotides are TGTGCCAGCAGTTTGGAGAGAAGGGTGACCCAGTACTTC.

This clonotype was seen many times. The CDR3 protein is CSARTIDIQYF. The CDR3 nucleotides read TGCAGTGCCCGGACCATAGACATTCAGTACTTC. V gene TRBV20-1 combines with J gene TRBJ2-4; D gene unclear. Germline CDR1 is DFQATT and CDR2 is SNEGSKA (reference sequence). The CDR3 extends over 11 amino acids. V was shortened by 6 bases and J by 8 bases, with 11 bases between the two germline ends.

This clonotype was detected many times. The rearrangement links TRBV2 to TRBJ1-5, with D tentatively TRBD1 (5 bases). Germline loops: CDR1 SNHLY, CDR2 FYNNEI. V lost 5 bases and J lost 2, with 10 bases in between. The CDR3 runs 14 residues. CDR3 loop: CASSSGSGNQPQHF. CDR3 DNA: TGTGCCAGCAGTTCAGGGTCGGGCAATCAGCCCCAGCATTTT.

The sample holds many counts of this clonotype. This chain's CDR3 is CASSVVSQGGTEAFF. The DNA of the CDR3 is TGTGCCAGCAGCGTAGTTTCACAGGGCGGCACTGAAGCTTTCTTT. The chain employs TRBV9 and TRBJ1-1; TRBD1 is a possible D gene (6 bases). The CDR3 is 15 residues long. In germline, CDR1 is SGDLS, CDR2 YYNGEE. The ends were cut back, 0 bases at V and 4 bases at J, with 13 bases in the middle.

This clonotype was observed many times. This chain links TRBV2 with TRBJ1-5, with 10 bases identical to TRBD1. Germline assignment: CDR1 SNHLY and CDR2 FYNNEI. This CDR3 has 15 amino acids. V was pared by 5 bases and J by 4 bases, with 5 bases of the junction left unmatched. CDR3 protein: CASSPGQGMNQPQHF. The CDR3 DNA reads as TGTGCCAGCAGTCCGGGACAGGGGATGAATCAGCCCCAGCATTTT.

This clonotype has only a few counts. The chain is built from TRBV12-3 or TRBV12-4 and TRBJ2-7, with 8 bases lining up with TRBD2. V was pared by 3 bases and J by 3 bases, with 13 bases of the junction left unmatched. The CDR3 runs 17 residues. The CDR3 region has the DNA TGTGCCAGCAGTTTCGTTTTGCGCCTAGCGGGTCTCTACGAGCAGTACTTC. This codes for CASSFVLRLAGLYEQYF.

This clonotype was seen many times. The chain joins TRBV29-1 to TRBJ2-2; possibly TRBD2 for D (5 bases). This CDR3 spans 16 amino acids. Trimming stripped 2 bases from V and 2 bases from J, with 15 bases between. Germline CDR1 and CDR2: SQVTM and ANQGSEA. Written as DNA, the CDR3 is TGCAGCGTTGAAACGGGGTTCCCCTCTAACACCGGGGAGCTGTTTTTT. Translated: CSVETGFPSNTGELFF.

This clonotype was seen ten or more times. V usage is TRBV5-1 and J usage is TRBJ1-2; D is undetermined. Trimming took 5 bases from V and 8 from J, leaving 13 bases between them. Germline V lookup: CDR1 SGHRS, CDR2 YFSETQ. This CDR3 comprises 12 residues. The CDR3 protein is CASSDVARGYTF. The CDR3 coding sequence is TGCGCCAGCAGTGACGTGGCCCGCGGCTACACCTTC.

This clonotype was detected many times. CDR3 residues: CASSPGLPSTDTQYF. For the CDR3, the DNA is TGTGCCAGCAGCCCGGGACTACCTAGCACAGATACGCAGTATTTT. The rearrangement links TRBV3-1 to TRBJ2-3; TRBD2 matches 7 bases. CDR3 length: 15 amino acids. Germline V CDR1 and CDR2: LGHDT, YNNKEL (reference sequence). With V trimmed by 4 bases and J by 0 bases, 4 bases remained unmatched.